The rows below give T cell receptor beta chains drawn from one sample of a study of T cells in Graves' hyperthyroidism and ophthalmopathy. TCRdb called the multiplex PCR reads again in MiXCR, with one record for every CDR3 protein. The table includes hundreds of thousands of distinct CDR3 sequences, approximately 14% detected once. The sequenced sample was blood. These receptors were collected from a woman under 30 with Graves' hyperthyroidism. Each CDR3 is given without its conserved first and last residue. Clone size is given for some rows only: seen once, a few or many times, or a class if the clone is expanded.

abundance: many
v_gene: TRBV12-3/TRBV12-4
j_gene: TRBJ1-1
CDR3aa: ASSLAYMRTEAF

abundance: many
v_gene: TRBV5-5
j_gene: TRBJ1-1
CDR3aa: ASIPPGRLNTEAF

abundance: -
v_gene: TRBV27
j_gene: TRBJ2-7
CDR3aa: ASSLAEGKSYEQY

abundance: -
v_gene: TRBV5-6
j_gene: TRBJ2-1
CDR3aa: TSSLGDSYNEQF

abundance: -
v_gene: TRBV12-3/TRBV12-4
j_gene: TRBJ1-6
CDR3aa: ASSSTPLPLH

abundance: many
v_gene: TRBV11-2
j_gene: TRBJ2-5
CDR3aa: ASRIRGSETQY

abundance: -
v_gene: TRBV7-9
j_gene: TRBJ1-4
CDR3aa: ASSLNGRWNEKLF

abundance: -
v_gene: TRBV15
j_gene: TRBJ1-1
CDR3aa: ATSQARNTEAF

abundance: many
v_gene: TRBV12-3/TRBV12-4
j_gene: TRBJ1-2
CDR3aa: ASSFLGSSYT

abundance: many
v_gene: TRBV30
j_gene: TRBJ1-1
CDR3aa: ATRGDRGRETEAF

abundance: many
v_gene: TRBV6-6
j_gene: TRBJ2-1
CDR3aa: ASSYSGWAGKGTNEQF

abundance: many
v_gene: TRBV28
j_gene: TRBJ2-1
CDR3aa: ASSLLAVIRSEQF

abundance: many
v_gene: TRBV11-3
j_gene: TRBJ2-2
CDR3aa: ASSFRLAGHTGELF